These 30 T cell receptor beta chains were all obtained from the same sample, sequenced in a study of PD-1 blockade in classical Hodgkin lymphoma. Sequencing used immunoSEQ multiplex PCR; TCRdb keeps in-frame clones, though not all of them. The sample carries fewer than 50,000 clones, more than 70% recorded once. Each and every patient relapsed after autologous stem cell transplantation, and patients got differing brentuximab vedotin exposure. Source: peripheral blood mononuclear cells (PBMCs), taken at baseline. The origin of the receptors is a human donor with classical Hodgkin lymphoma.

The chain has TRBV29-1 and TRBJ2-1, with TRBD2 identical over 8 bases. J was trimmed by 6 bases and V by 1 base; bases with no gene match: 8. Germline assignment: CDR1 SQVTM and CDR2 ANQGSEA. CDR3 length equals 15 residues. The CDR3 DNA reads TGCAGCGTTGAAGGGGAGCGGGGGTTTCCCAATGAGCAGTTCTTC. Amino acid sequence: CSVEGERGFPNEQFF.

The CDR3 reads CASTLSGVTGELFF. In DNA, the CDR3 is TGTGCCAGCACCTTAAGCGGGGTCACCGGGGAGCTGTTTTTT. The genes are TRBV9 and TRBJ2-2; TRBD2 matches 7 bases. This CDR3 is 14 amino acids long. V lost 6 bases and J lost 4; bases outside the gene matches: 6. Germline V CDR1 and CDR2: SGDLS, YYNGEE.

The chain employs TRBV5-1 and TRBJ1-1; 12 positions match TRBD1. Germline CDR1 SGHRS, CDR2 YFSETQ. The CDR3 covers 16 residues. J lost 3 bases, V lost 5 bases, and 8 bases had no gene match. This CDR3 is CASSKGQGARYTEAFF. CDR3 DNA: TGCGCCAGCAGTAAGGGACAGGGGGCCAGGTACACTGAAGCTTTCTTT. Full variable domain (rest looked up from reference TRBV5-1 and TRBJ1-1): KAGVTQTPRYLIKTRGQQVTLSCSPISGHRSVSWYQQTPGQGLQFLFEYFSETQRNKGNFPGRFSGRQFSNSRSEMNVSTLELGDSALYLCASSKGQGARYTEAFFGQGTRLTVV.

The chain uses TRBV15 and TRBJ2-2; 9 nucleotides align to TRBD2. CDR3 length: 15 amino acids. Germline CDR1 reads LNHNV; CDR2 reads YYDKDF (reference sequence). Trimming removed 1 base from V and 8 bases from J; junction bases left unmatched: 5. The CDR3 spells CATSRGGGAYGELFF. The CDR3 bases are TGTGCCACCAGCAGAGGCGGGGGGGCCTATGGGGAGCTGTTTTTT.

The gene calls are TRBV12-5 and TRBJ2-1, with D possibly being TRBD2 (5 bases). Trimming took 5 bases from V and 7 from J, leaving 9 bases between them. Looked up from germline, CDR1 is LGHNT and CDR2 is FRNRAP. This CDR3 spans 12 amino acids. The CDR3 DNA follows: TGTGCTAGTGGTCTAGCTATGAATGAGCAGTTCTTC. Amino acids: CASGLAMNEQFF.

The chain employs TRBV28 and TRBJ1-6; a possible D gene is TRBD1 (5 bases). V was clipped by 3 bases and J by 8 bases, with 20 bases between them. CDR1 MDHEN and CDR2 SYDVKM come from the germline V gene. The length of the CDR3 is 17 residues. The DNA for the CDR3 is TGTGCCAGCAGTTTGCAAACAGGTTTTCTTTTCGATTCACCCCTCCACTTT. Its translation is CASSLQTGFLFDSPLHF.

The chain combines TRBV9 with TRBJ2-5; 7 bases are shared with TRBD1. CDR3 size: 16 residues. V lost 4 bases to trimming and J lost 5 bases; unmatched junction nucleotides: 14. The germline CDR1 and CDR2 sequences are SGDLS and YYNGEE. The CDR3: CASSPHPGQVLETQYF. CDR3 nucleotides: TGTGCCAGCAGCCCCCACCCAGGACAGGTTTTGGAGACCCAGTACTTC.

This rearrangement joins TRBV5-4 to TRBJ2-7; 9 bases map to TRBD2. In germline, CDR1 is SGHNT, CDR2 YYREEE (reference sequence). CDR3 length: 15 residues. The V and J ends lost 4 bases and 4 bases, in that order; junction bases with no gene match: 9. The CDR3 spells CASSQSGRIPYEQYF. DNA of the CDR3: TGTGCCAGCAGCCAGAGCGGGAGGATCCCTTACGAGCAGTACTTC.

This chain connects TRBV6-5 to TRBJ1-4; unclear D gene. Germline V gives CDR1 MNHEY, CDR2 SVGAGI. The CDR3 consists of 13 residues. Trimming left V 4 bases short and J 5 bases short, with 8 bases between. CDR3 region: CASSSITNEKLFF. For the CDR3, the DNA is TGTGCCAGCAGTTCTATAACGAATGAAAAACTGTTTTTT.

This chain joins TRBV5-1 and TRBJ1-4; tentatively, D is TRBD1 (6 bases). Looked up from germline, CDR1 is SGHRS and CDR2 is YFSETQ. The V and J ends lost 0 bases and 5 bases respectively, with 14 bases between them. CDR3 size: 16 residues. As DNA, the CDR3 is TGCGCCAGCAGCTTGGATCGACAAGGGGGGAATGAAAAACTGTTTTTT. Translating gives CASSLDRQGGNEKLFF.

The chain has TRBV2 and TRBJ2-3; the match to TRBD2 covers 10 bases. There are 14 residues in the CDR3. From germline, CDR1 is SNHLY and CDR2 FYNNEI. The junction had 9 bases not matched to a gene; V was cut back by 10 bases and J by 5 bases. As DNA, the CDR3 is TGTGCCAACTCCCTAGCGGGGGACGGAGATACGCAGTATTTT. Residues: CANSLAGDGDTQYF.

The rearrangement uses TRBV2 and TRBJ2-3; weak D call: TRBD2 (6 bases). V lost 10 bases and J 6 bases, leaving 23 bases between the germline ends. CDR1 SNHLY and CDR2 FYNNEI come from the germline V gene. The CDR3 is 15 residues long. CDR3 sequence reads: CATRRAGFQGDTQYF. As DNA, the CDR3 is TGTGCCACCAGAAGGGCGGGGTTTCAAGGGGATACGCAGTATTTT.

CDR3 amino acids: CAPGAPGGTDTQYF. The DNA for the CDR3 is TGTGCCCCCGGGGCCCCAGGCGGAACAGATACGCAGTATTTT. This chain uses TRBV6-5 with TRBJ2-3; either TRBD1 or TRBD2 may supply D (5 bases each). Deletions cut 11 bases from V and 3 bases from J, with 18 bases between. CDR1 is MNHEY and CDR2 is SVGAGI in the germline V gene. The CDR3 has 14 amino acids.

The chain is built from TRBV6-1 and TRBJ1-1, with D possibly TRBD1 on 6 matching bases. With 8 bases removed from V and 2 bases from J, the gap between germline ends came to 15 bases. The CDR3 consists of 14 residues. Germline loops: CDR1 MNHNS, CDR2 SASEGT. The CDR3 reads CASAKGGYNTEAFF. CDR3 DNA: TGTGCCAGCGCCAAGGGGGGTTACAACACTGAAGCTTTCTTT.

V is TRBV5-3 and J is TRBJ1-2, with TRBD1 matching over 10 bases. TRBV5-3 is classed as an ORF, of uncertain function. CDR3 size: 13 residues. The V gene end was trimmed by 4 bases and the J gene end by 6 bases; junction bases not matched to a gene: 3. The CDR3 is CARSVDRGDGYTF. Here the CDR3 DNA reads TGTGCCAGAAGCGTGGACAGGGGGGATGGCTACACCTTC.

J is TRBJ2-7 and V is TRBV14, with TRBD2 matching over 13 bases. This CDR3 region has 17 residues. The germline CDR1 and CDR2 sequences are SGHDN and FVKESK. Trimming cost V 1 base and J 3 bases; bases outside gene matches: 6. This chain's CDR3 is CASSQARTSGGFYEQYF. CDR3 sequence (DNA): TGTGCCAGCAGCCAAGCTCGGACTAGCGGGGGTTTCTACGAGCAGTACTTC. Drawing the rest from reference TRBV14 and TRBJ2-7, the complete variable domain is EAGVTQFPSHSVIEKGQTVTLRCDPISGHDNLYWYRRVMGKEIKFLLHFVKESKQDESGMPNNRFLAERTGGTYSTLKVQPAELEDSGVYFCASSQARTSGGFYEQYFGPGTRLTVT.

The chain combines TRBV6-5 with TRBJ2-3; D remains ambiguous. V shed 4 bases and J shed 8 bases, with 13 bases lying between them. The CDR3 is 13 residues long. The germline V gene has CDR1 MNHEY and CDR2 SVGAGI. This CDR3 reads CASSFQTASTQYF. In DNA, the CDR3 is TGTGCCAGCAGTTTCCAGACCGCTAGTACGCAGTATTTT.

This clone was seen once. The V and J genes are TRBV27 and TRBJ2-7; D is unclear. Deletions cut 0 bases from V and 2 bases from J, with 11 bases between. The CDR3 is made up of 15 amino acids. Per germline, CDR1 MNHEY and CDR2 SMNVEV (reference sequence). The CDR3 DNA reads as TGTGCCAGCAGTTTATCTTTCGGAAGACCCTACGAGCAGTACTTC. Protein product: CASSLSFGRPYEQYF.

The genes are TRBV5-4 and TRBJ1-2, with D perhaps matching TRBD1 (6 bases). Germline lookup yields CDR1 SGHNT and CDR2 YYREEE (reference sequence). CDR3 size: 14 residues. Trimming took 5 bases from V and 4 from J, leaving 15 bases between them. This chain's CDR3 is CASSRQDPLYGYTF. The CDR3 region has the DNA TGTGCCAGCAGTCGACAGGACCCCCTCTATGGCTACACCTTC. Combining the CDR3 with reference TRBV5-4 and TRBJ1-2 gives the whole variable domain ETGVTQSPTHLIKTRGQQVTLRCSSQSGHNTVSWYQQALGQGPQFIFQYYREEENGRGNFPPRFSGLQFPNYSSELNVNALELDDSALYLCASSRQDPLYGYTFGSGTRLTVV.

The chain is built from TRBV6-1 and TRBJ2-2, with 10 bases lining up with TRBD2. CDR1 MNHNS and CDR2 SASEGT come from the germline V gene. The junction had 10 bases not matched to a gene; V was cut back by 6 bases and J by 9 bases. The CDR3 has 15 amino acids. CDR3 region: CASRERGGRDRELFF. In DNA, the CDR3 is TGTGCCAGCAGGGAGCGGGGGGGCCGGGACAGGGAGCTGTTTTTT.

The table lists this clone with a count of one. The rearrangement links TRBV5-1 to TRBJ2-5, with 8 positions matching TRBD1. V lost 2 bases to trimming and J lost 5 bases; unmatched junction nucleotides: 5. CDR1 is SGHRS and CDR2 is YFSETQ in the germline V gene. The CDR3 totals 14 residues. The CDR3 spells CASSLGQGSETQYF. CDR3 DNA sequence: TGCGCCAGCAGCTTAGGACAGGGTTCTGAGACCCAGTACTTC.

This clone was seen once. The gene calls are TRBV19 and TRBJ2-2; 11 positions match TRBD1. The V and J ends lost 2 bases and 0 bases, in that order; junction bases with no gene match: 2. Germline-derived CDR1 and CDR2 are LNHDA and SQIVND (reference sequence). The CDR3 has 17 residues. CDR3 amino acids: CASSIRGQGANTGELFF. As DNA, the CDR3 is TGTGCCAGTAGTATAAGGGGACAGGGGGCGAACACCGGGGAGCTGTTTTTT.

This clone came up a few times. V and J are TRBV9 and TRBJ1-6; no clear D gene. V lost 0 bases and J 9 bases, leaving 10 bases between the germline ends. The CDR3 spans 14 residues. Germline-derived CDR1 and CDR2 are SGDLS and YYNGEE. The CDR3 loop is CASSVEGSSSPLHF. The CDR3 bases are TGTGCCAGCAGCGTAGAGGGCAGCTCTTCACCCCTCCACTTT.

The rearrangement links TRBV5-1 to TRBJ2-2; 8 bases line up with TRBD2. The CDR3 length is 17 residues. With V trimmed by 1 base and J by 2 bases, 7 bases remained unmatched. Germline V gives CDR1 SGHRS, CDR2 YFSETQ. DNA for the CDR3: TGCGCCAGCAGCTTGCAGCCTAGCGGGCCTAACACCGGGGAGCTGTTTTTT. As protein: CASSLQPSGPNTGELFF. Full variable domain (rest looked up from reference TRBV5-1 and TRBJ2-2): KAGVTQTPRYLIKTRGQQVTLSCSPISGHRSVSWYQQTPGQGLQFLFEYFSETQRNKGNFPGRFSGRQFSNSRSEMNVSTLELGDSALYLCASSLQPSGPNTGELFFGEGSRLTVL.

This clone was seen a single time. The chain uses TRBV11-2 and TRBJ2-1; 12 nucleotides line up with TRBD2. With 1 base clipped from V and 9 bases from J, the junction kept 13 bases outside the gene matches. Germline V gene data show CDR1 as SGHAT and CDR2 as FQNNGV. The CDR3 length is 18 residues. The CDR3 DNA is TGTGCCAGCAGCTTAGTAAGATGGTCTAGCGGGGGGGCCCCTGAGCAGTTCTTC. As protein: CASSLVRWSSGGAPEQFF.

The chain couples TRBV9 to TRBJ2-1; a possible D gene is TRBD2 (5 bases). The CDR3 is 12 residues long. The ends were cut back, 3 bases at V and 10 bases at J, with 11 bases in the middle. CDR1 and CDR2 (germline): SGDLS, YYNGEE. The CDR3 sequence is CASSAPTMEQFF. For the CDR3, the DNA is TGTGCCAGCAGCGCCCCGACTATGGAGCAGTTCTTC.

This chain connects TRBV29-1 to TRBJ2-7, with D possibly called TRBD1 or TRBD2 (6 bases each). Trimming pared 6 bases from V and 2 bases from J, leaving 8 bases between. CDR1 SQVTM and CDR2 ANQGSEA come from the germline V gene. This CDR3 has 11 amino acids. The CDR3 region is CSVRDTYEQYF. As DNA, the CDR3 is TGCAGCGTGCGGGACACCTACGAGCAGTACTTC.

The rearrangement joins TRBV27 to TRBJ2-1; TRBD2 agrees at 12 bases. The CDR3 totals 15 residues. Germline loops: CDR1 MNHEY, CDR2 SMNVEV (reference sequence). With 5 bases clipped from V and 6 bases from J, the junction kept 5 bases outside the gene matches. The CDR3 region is CASSRTSGAGNEQFF. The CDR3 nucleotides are TGTGCCAGCAGTAGGACTAGCGGGGCCGGCAATGAGCAGTTCTTC.

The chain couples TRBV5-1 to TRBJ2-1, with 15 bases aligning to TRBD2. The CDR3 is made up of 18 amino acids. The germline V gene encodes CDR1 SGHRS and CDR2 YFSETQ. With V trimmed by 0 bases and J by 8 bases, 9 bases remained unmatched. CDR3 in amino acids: CASSLGTSGGAGWHEQFF. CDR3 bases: TGCGCCAGCAGCTTGGGGACTAGCGGGGGGGCCGGGTGGCATGAGCAGTTCTTC.

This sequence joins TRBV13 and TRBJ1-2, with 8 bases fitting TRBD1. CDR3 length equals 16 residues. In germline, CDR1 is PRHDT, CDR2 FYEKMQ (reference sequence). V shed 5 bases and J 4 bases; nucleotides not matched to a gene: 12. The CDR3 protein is CASSHSGTGLLYGYTF. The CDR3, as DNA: TGTGCCAGCAGCCATTCCGGGACAGGCCTTCTCTATGGCTACACCTTC.